This T cell receptor beta chain appears in the sequencing data of a study of blood T cell repertoires in COVID-19. Study at large: Specimens from acute and convalescent COVID-19 originated in the United States, Italy and Spain.

Under the authors' procedure: Nucleated cell number was recorded as an estimate derived from reference gene primer amplification. Repertoires were generated with immunoSEQ multiplex PCR, while TCRdb's copy carries only in-frame clones and drops some. The V and J calls and clone size were taken over from that table, and D and trimming were inferred from the DNA. Of 350,000 to 400,000 clones in the sample, approximately 90% were seen once. Which cohort a participant joined came from the clinical history participants gave. This clonotype was obtained from a woman in her thirties or forties who had been exposed to COVID-19. Sequenced sample: PBMCs or T cells enriched from blood (not recorded which).

In DNA form, the CDR3 reads TGTGCCAGCAGCCCCGGTAGGGGGCCAAACTATGGCTACACCTTC. Protein sequence: CASSPGRGPNYGYTF. V usage is TRBV9 and J usage is TRBJ1-2; 7 positions match TRBD1. With 4 bases clipped from V and 2 bases from J, the junction kept 8 bases outside the gene matches. This CDR3 is 15 amino acids long. Germline CDR1 SGDLS, CDR2 YYNGEE.